These T cell receptor beta chains were read from a single sample in a study of T cells in Graves' hyperthyroidism and ophthalmopathy. A single record per CDR3 protein comes from TCRdb applying MiXCR to the multiplex PCR reads. The sample consists of some 350,000 distinct CDR3 sequences, approximately 25% of them appearing once. Sequenced sample: blood. The receptor set was obtained from a man aged 45-65 years with Graves' hyperthyroidism. CDR3s include the opening cysteine and the closing phenylalanine or tryptophan. A D gene is named only where the DNA matches it firmly. Not all rows give a size; the values are once, few, many and, for expanded clones, a class.

size	J	D	V	DNA	CDR3
-	TRBJ1-3	-	TRBV28	TGTGCCAGCCTCTTTGGAAACACCATATATTTT	CASLFGNTIYF
few	TRBJ2-2	-	TRBV5-1	TGCGCCAGCAGCAGGGGAACGGGGACTGACACCGGGGAGCTGTTTTTT	CASSRGTGTDTGELFF
-	TRBJ2-4	-	TRBV19	TGTGCCAGTAGTATGGAATCGGGAAACATTCAGTACTTC	CASSMESGNIQYF
-	TRBJ2-1	TRBD2	TRBV5-1	TGCGCCAGCAGCACAGGACTAGCGGGGGACAATGAGCAGTTCTTC	CASSTGLAGDNEQFF
many	TRBJ1-1	-	TRBV18	TGTGCCAGCTCACCATATGGAGCTGAAGCTTTCTTT	CASSPYGAEAFF
-	TRBJ2-7	-	TRBV5-1	TGCGCCAGCAACCCCGGTGAGGGGTTCGAGCAGTACTTC	CASNPGEGFEQYF
-	TRBJ1-5	-	TRBV5-1	TGCGCCAGCAGCTTGGAGGGTCCTCAGCCCCAGCATTTT	CASSLEGPQPQHF
few	TRBJ2-3	-	TRBV2	TGTGCCAGCGGCAATCCTAGCACAGATACGCAGTATTTT	CASGNPSTDTQYF
-	TRBJ2-1	TRBD2	TRBV28	TGTGCCATCAGAGGAACGGACCTGGGACTAGCGGGACACAATGAGCAGTTCTTC	CAIRGTDLGLAGHNEQFF
few	TRBJ2-1	-	TRBV19	TGTGCCAGTAGTATCGCCAGCGGGCCTAGTAATGAGCAGTTCTTC	CASSIASGPSNEQFF
-	TRBJ2-3	-	TRBV9	TGTGCCAGCAGCCCCTCAGGGGTCATCACAGATACGCAGTATTTT	CASSPSGVITDTQYF
few	TRBJ2-6	-	TRBV20-1	TGCAGTGCTAGAGGTGGGCGCGGAGGGGCCAACGTCCTGACTTTC	CSARGGRGGANVLTF
-	TRBJ2-3	TRBD2	TRBV10-3	TGTGCCGTTACAGCGGGAGGCGGCACAGATACGCAGTATTTT	CAVTAGGGTDTQYF
many	TRBJ2-7	TRBD1	TRBV5-1	TGCGCCAGCAGCTCAAGGGACAGTGCCTACGAGCAGTACTTC	CASSSRDSAYEQYF
few	TRBJ2-7	-	TRBV2	TGTGCCAGCAGTGAATACGGTGATTTCTCCTACGAGCAGTACTTC	CASSEYGDFSYEQYF
-	TRBJ1-5	-	TRBV19	TGTGCCAGTAGTATAGATGGAGGGCAGTCAAGGCCGCATTTT	CASSIDGGQSRPHF
-	TRBJ1-2	TRBD1	TRBV3-1	TGTGCCAGCAGCCGAGGGACAGGGGGCAAAAGCTATGGCTACACCTTC	CASSRGTGGKSYGYTF
many	TRBJ1-2	-	TRBV6-1	TGTGCCAGCAGTGAAGCACGGGGAGCTAACTATGGCTACACCTTC	CASSEARGANYGYTF
-	TRBJ2-1	TRBD2	TRBV20-1	TGCAGTGCTAGAGATCTAGCGGCAGGTGGGCAGTTCTTC	CSARDLAAGGQFF
many	TRBJ2-1	TRBD1	TRBV2	TGTGCCAGCAGTCGTGAGGACAGGGAGCTATACAATGAGCAGTTCTTC	CASSREDRELYNEQFF
many	TRBJ2-1	TRBD2	TRBV6-1	TGTGCCAGCAGTGTGGTGACTAGCGACAGGAATGAGCAGTTCTTC	CASSVVTSDRNEQFF
many	TRBJ2-5	-	TRBV7-9	TGTGCCAGCAGCTTAGGAAGGGTTGAGGAGACCCAGTACTTC	CASSLGRVEETQYF
few	TRBJ2-1	-	TRBV7-3	TGTGCCAGCAGTTCTAAGTGGGACAATGAGCAGTTCTTC	CASSSKWDNEQFF
few	TRBJ1-2	-	TRBV6-5	TGTGCCAGCAGTTACGCTAGTTCTGACTATGGCTACACCTTC	CASSYASSDYGYTF
many	TRBJ2-7	TRBD2	TRBV27	TGTGCCAGCAGTTCCAGCGGGAGTTACTCCTACGAGCAGTACTTC	CASSSSGSYSYEQYF
few	TRBJ2-2	-	TRBV11-2	TGTGCCAGCAGCTCCACCGGACGCCTATACACCGGGGAGCTGTTTTTT	CASSSTGRLYTGELFF
-	TRBJ2-7	TRBD2	TRBV25-1	TGTGCCAGCAGTGTAGCGGGAGATCTGGGCGAGCAGTACTTC	CASSVAGDLGEQYF
-	TRBJ1-6	TRBD1	TRBV6-1	TGTGCCAGCAGAGAGGACAGGGTCTCACCCCTCCACTTT	CASREDRVSPLHF
-	TRBJ1-5	TRBD1	TRBV2	TGTGCCATTCTACAGGGGAAGGGACAGCCCCAGCATTTT	CAILQGKGQPQHF
few	TRBJ2-2	TRBD1	TRBV9	TGTGCCAACAACAGAAGGGGACAGGGGAGGACCGGGGAGCTGTTTTTT	CANNRRGQGRTGELFF
few	TRBJ2-7	-	TRBV20-1	TGCAGTGCTAGAGCGGTAACAGGGCCAACCTACGAGCAGTACTTC	CSARAVTGPTYEQYF
few	TRBJ1-2	TRBD1	TRBV15	TGTGCCACCAGCGGAACAGCAGGGGGCGGCTATGGCTACACCTTC	CATSGTAGGGYGYTF
few	TRBJ1-4	-	TRBV6-2/TRBV6-3	TGTGCCAGCAGGGGAAACGTTGACGAACTGTTTTTT	CASRGNVDELFF
many	TRBJ2-5	-	TRBV6-1	TGTGCCAGCAGATCCAAGGGCGTTCAGTACTTC	CASRSKGVQYF
-	TRBJ2-7	TRBD2	TRBV7-6	TGTGCCAGCAGCTTAGAAGGGACTAGCGGGACCGAGCAGTACTTC	CASSLEGTSGTEQYF
-	TRBJ2-1	-	TRBV18	TGTGCCAGCTCACCTCCTGGTTTAGCCTACAATGAGCAGTTCTTC	CASSPPGLAYNEQFF
-	TRBJ1-5	-	TRBV12-3/TRBV12-4	TGTGCCAGCAGTTACACAGGAGCCAATCAGCCCCAGCATTTT	CASSYTGANQPQHF
-	TRBJ1-6	-	TRBV6-1	TGTGCCAGCAGAAAACAGGGACCCGAATCACCCCTCCACTTT	CASRKQGPESPLHF
-	TRBJ2-7	-	TRBV7-2	TGTGCCAGCTCGGCACAGTCCAATTACTACGAGCAGTACTTC	CASSAQSNYYEQYF
few	TRBJ2-2	TRBD2	TRBV6-2/TRBV6-3	TGTGCCAGCAGTCTTGAGGTCACTAGCGGGTTAATGTACACCGGGGAGCTGTTTTTT	CASSLEVTSGLMYTGELFF
few	TRBJ2-1	-	TRBV7-3	TGTGCCAGCAGCTTGGTGGCCAACGAGGATGAGCAGTTCTTC	CASSLVANEDEQFF
many	TRBJ2-1	-	TRBV5-6	TGTGCCAGCACCCTCCGGGGGACCTACTACAATGAGCAGTTCTTC	CASTLRGTYYNEQFF
many	TRBJ1-1	-	TRBV20-1	TGCAGTGCTAGAGAGCAGGGCGGGGGAGCTTTCTTT	CSAREQGGGAFF
few	TRBJ2-1	-	TRBV5-1	TGCGCCAGCAGCCGACTGACAGTAGGTGAGCAGTTCTTC	CASSRLTVGEQFF
few	TRBJ2-5	-	TRBV20-1	TGCAGTGCTAGTGGGGGGCGCCGTGAGACCCAGTACTTC	CSASGGRRETQYF